These 26 T cell receptor beta chains originate from one sample sequenced in a study of OX40 agonist ivuxolimab in advanced cancers. Some clones are missing from TCRdb's copy, which holds only in-frame ones; the method was immunoSEQ multiplex PCR. This table has around 35,000 clones, 81% appearing once. The material sequenced was CD4+ or CD8+ T cells sorted from blood, taken in a trial of the OX40 agonist ivuxolimab. These receptors were collected from an adult with an advanced solid tumor such as melanoma, head and neck, liver or kidney cancer.

The chain uses TRBV4-3 and TRBJ1-2, with a tentative D call TRBD1 (6 bases). CDR1 and CDR2 from the germline V gene are LGHNA and YSLEER. CDR3 length equals 17 residues. V lost 4 bases and J 2 bases, leaving 20 bases between the germline ends. The CDR3 region is CASSRLVTAGANYGYTF. CDR3 DNA: TGCGCCAGCAGCCGCCTTGTAACAGCAGGGGCGAACTATGGCTACACCTTC.

The CDR3 is CASSLANYGYTF. The DNA of the CDR3 is TGTGCCAGCAGCTTAGCGAACTATGGCTACACCTTC. The chain couples TRBV11-2 to TRBJ1-2; D gene unclear. V dropped 1 base and J dropped 2 bases, with 2 bases sitting between them. Germline CDR1 and CDR2: SGHAT and FQNNGV. CDR3 length: 12 amino acids.

The V call is TRBV5-6, the J call TRBJ2-7; no firm D call. Germline V lookup: CDR1 SGHDT, CDR2 YYEEEE. V was cut by 3 bases and J by 4 bases, with 8 bases left in between. The CDR3 loop spans 12 amino acids. The CDR3 coding sequence is TGTGCCAGCAGCTCAGTCGGGTACGAGCAGTACTTC. Protein product: CASSSVGYEQYF. Full variable domain (missing parts from reference TRBV5-6 and TRBJ2-7): DAGVTQSPTHLIKTRGQQVTLRCSPKSGHDTVSWYQQALGQGPQFIFQYYEEEERQRGNFPDRFSGHQFPNYSSELNVNALLLGDSALYLCASSSVGYEQYFGPGTRLTVT.

This chain connects TRBV7-2 to TRBJ2-3; TRBD2 is a possible D gene (6 bases). Looked up from germline, CDR1 is SGHTA and CDR2 is FQGNSA. The length of the CDR3 is 15 residues. Trimming left V 0 bases short and J 5 bases short, with 12 bases between. This CDR3 is CASSLAGGQGDTQYF. DNA of the CDR3: TGTGCCAGCAGCTTAGCGGGAGGTCAGGGAGATACGCAGTATTTT.

The chain uses TRBV4-3 and TRBJ2-5, with D possibly called TRBD1 or TRBD2 (5 bases each). Germline V gene sequence: CDR1 LGHNA, CDR2 YSLEER. V lost 0 bases to trimming and J lost 6 bases, with 8 bases between them. There are 13 residues in the CDR3. CDR3 in DNA: TGCGCCAGCAGCCAAGATCTGGGACAGACCCAGTACTTC. Its translation is CASSQDLGQTQYF.

V is TRBV27 and J is TRBJ1-4; D is uncertain. This CDR3 is built from 14 residues. CDR1 and CDR2 (germline): MNHEY, SMNVEV (reference sequence). Trimming took 0 bases from V and 8 from J, leaving 10 bases between them. In DNA form, the CDR3 reads TGTGCCAGCAGTTTATCTACGGGAGGCGAAAAACTGTTTTTT. Residues: CASSLSTGGEKLFF.

J is TRBJ2-7 and V is TRBV11-2; 10 nucleotides line up with TRBD1. The CDR3 is 17 residues long. From germline, CDR1 is SGHAT and CDR2 FQNNGV. V gave up 2 bases and J gave up 2 bases; unmatched junction bases: 9. CDR3 DNA sequence: TGTGCCAGCAGCTTATGGCGACAGGGGGCAAGGACCTACGAGCAGTACTTC. Translation gives CASSLWRQGARTYEQYF.

This chain links TRBV5-4 with TRBJ2-7; 7 bases map to TRBD1. V was pared by 3 bases and J by 6 bases, with 3 bases of the junction left unmatched. This CDR3 is 12 amino acids long. The germline V gene has CDR1 SGHNT and CDR2 YYREEE (reference sequence). The CDR3 nucleotides read TGTGCCAGCAGCTCCCGGGACAGCGAGCAGTACTTC. As protein: CASSSRDSEQYF.

The chain recombines TRBV15 with TRBJ1-4; 9 positions agree with TRBD1. Trimming took 0 bases from V and 5 from J; bases not matched to a gene: 1. The CDR3 has 15 residues. CDR1 is LNHNV, CDR2 YYDKDF, per germline (reference sequence). The CDR3 reads CATSREGQGNEKLFF. The CDR3 bases are TGTGCCACCAGCAGAGAAGGACAGGGGAATGAAAAACTGTTTTTT.

The chain uses TRBV27 and TRBJ1-2; the D gene is possibly TRBD1 (5 bases). V was clipped by 6 bases and J by 8 bases, with 28 bases between them. From germline, CDR1 is MNHEY and CDR2 SMNVEV (reference sequence). This CDR3 is 17 amino acids long. Here the CDR3 reads CASRPLLRARRLGGYTF. In nucleotides, the CDR3 is TGTGCCAGCAGGCCACTCCTCAGGGCCAGGCGCCTGGGAGGCTACACCTTC.

The chain combines TRBV27 with TRBJ1-1, with a possible D match to TRBD1 (6 bases). The germline V and J ends were trimmed by 6 bases and 4 bases, with 9 bases remaining between them. The CDR3 length is 12 residues. Per germline, CDR1 MNHEY and CDR2 SMNVEV (reference sequence). CDR3 nucleotide sequence: TGTGCCAGCAGCGACAGGCTCACTGAAGCTTTCTTT. Translating gives CASSDRLTEAFF.

This clone has more than one count but fewer than ten. The rearrangement joins TRBV19 to TRBJ1-2, with D perhaps matching TRBD1 (6 bases). V lost 6 bases and J 4 bases, leaving 12 bases between the germline ends. Germline values: CDR1 LNHDA, CDR2 SQIVND (reference sequence). The CDR3 is 13 residues long. CDR3 DNA: TGTGCCAGTAGGCCGGGGGCTCTCTATGGCTACACCTTC. Its protein is CASRPGALYGYTF.

This chain joins TRBV11-2 and TRBJ1-5; D is perhaps TRBD1 (5 bases). Trimming took 3 bases from V and 7 from J, leaving 13 bases between them. The CDR3 spans 14 residues. The germline V gene has CDR1 SGHAT and CDR2 FQNNGV. Written as DNA, the CDR3 is TGTGCCAGCAGCTTGGGTCAGGGAAGGCAGCCCCAGCATTTT. This encodes CASSLGQGRQPQHF.

The rearrangement links TRBV5-1 to TRBJ2-5; D gene unclear. Germline loops: CDR1 SGHRS, CDR2 YFSETQ. V lost 2 bases, J lost 3 bases, and 2 bases lay in between. The CDR3 is made up of 11 amino acids. The CDR3 region is CASSLKETQYF. The CDR3 nucleotides are TGCGCCAGCAGCTTAAAAGAGACCCAGTACTTC.

J is TRBJ2-7 and V is TRBV2; D possibly matches TRBD1 or TRBD2 (5 bases each). This CDR3 contains 12 residues. Germline lookup yields CDR1 SNHLY and CDR2 FYNNEI. V was trimmed by 6 bases and J by 2 bases, leaving 8 bases between them. The CDR3 loop reads CASRRGTYEQYF. The CDR3 DNA is TGTGCCAGCAGGAGGGGCACCTACGAGCAGTACTTC.

The chain has TRBV7-2 and TRBJ1-3, with unresolved D. Germline V gene lookup returns CDR1 SGHTA and CDR2 FQGNSA. Deletions cut 1 base from V and 2 bases from J, with 9 bases between. This CDR3 region has 15 residues. This CDR3 is CASSLVGGPGNTIYF. The CDR3 DNA reads as TGTGCCAGCAGCTTAGTAGGTGGGCCTGGAAACACCATATATTTT. The whole variable domain, remainder taken from reference TRBV7-2 and TRBJ1-3, is GAGVSQSPSNKVTEKGKDVELRCDPISGHTALYWYRQSLGQGLEFLIYFQGNSAPDKSGLPSDRFSAERTGGSVSTLTIQRTQQEDSAVYLCASSLVGGPGNTIYFGEGSWLTVV.

In DNA, the CDR3 is TGCGCCAGCAGCTCGGGGTTAAAGTTACAGGGGTTGTCTGGAAACACCATATATTTT. It yields the protein CASSSGLKLQGLSGNTIYF. The V gene is TRBV5-1, the J gene TRBJ1-3, with 7 nucleotides matching TRBD1. Germline V gene data show CDR1 as SGHRS and CDR2 as YFSETQ. This CDR3 is built from 19 residues. With V trimmed by 3 bases and J by 1 base, 16 bases remained unmatched.

The chain is built from TRBV15 and TRBJ2-6; TRBD1 might be the D (7 bases). Trimming removed 5 bases at V and 2 bases at J, with 10 bases between. CDR1 and CDR2 (germline): LNHNV, YYDKDF (reference sequence). The CDR3 has 15 amino acids. The DNA of the CDR3 is TGTGCCACCAGCCAGGGGGGCGCTGGGGCCAACGTCCTGACTTTC. This codes for CATSQGGAGANVLTF.

The V call is TRBV7-2, the J call TRBJ2-2; D gene unclear. V was trimmed by 6 bases and J by 1 base, leaving 3 bases between them. Germline assignment: CDR1 SGHTA and CDR2 FQGNSA. The CDR3 runs to 12 residues. The CDR3: CASRENTGELFF. The CDR3 coding sequence is TGTGCCAGCAGAGAGAACACCGGGGAGCTGTTTTTT.

For the CDR3, the DNA is TGCGCCAGCAGCTACGGACAGGGCTATGGCTACACCTTC. Translated, it gives CASSYGQGYGYTF. The chain employs TRBV5-1 and TRBJ1-2; the match to TRBD1 covers 8 bases. The germline V gene encodes CDR1 SGHRS and CDR2 YFSETQ. After removal of 3 bases from V and 4 bases from J, the junction contained 2 bases not matched to a gene. The length of the CDR3 is 13 residues.

About this clone itself: One end of the junction fails to match germline, which may point to a read error. The chain combines TRBV5-4 with TRBJ2-7; 8 bases map to TRBD1. CDR3 length: 14 amino acids. The V gene's germline CDR1 is SGHNT and CDR2 YYREEE (reference sequence). DNA for the CDR3: TGTGCCAGCAGCGAACGGACAGGGTCCTCCGAGCAGTACTTC. Translating gives CASSERTGSSEQYF.

The chain links TRBV5-5 to TRBJ1-4, with 9 bases fitting TRBD1. Germline assignment: CDR1 SGHKS and CDR2 YYEKEE (reference sequence). With V trimmed by 2 bases and J by 6 bases, 5 bases remained unmatched. The CDR3 runs 15 residues. CDR3 nucleotides: TGTGCCAGCAGCTTACAGGGGGCGCCGGATGAAAAACTGTTTTTT. Its translation is CASSLQGAPDEKLFF.

The chain carries TRBV6-1 and TRBJ1-2, with D perhaps matching TRBD1 (6 bases). Per germline, CDR1 MNHNS and CDR2 SASEGT. The ends were cut back, 7 bases at V and 4 bases at J, with 10 bases in the middle. The CDR3 totals 12 residues. In DNA form, the CDR3 reads TGTGCCAGCACAGGGGCCGGCTATGGCTACACCTTC. It codes for CASTGAGYGYTF.

The V call is TRBV19, the J call TRBJ1-4; tentative D call: TRBD1 (5 bases). Germline-derived CDR1 and CDR2 are LNHDA and SQIVND (reference sequence). The CDR3 sequence is 14 residues long. The V gene lost 6 bases and the J gene lost 2 bases, with 10 bases spanning the gap. The CDR3 is CASRRGPTNEKLFF. CDR3 in DNA: TGTGCCAGTAGGAGGGGACCCACTAATGAAAAACTGTTTTTT.

The chain joins TRBV5-1 to TRBJ1-1, with D tentatively TRBD1 (5 bases). Germline loops: CDR1 SGHRS, CDR2 YFSETQ. V lost 4 bases and J 1 base, leaving 11 bases between the germline ends. The CDR3 length is 14 residues. The CDR3 DNA follows: TGCGCCAGCAGCGATTCGGGGGGGAACACTGAAGCTTTCTTT. As protein: CASSDSGGNTEAFF.

Only a few counts were recorded for this clone. V gene TRBV10-2 combines with J gene TRBJ1-6; D might be TRBD1 (5 bases). V lost 0 bases and J 8 bases, leaving 11 bases between the germline ends. CDR3 size: 15 residues. Germline V lookup: CDR1 WSHSY, CDR2 SAAADI. CDR3 loop: CASSESGGVDSPLHF. Here the CDR3 DNA reads TGCGCCAGCAGTGAGTCGGGAGGGGTGGATTCACCCCTCCACTTT.